The subject of this entry is one TCR beta chain. These data belong to a study of blood T cells in healthy people across ages. Next came a second PCR, run for about 7 to 12 cycles, which used a sample-barcoded 5' primer along with a J-beta primer mix. TCRdb fed the 5' RACE reads into MiXCR, producing one record per CDR3 protein. The sample holds fewer than 600,000 distinct CDR3 sequences; about 25% are singletons and the top ten take 3.6%. This CDR3 has 17 residues. The V end was cut by 4 bases, the J end by 0 bases, with 16 bases between. Germline V gene data show CDR1 as KGHSH and CDR2 as LQKENI. The sample also formed part of further work on T cells of mothers and their children.

The chain combines TRBV18 with TRBJ1-3; no reliable D call. The sequence was collected from a boy aged 2 to 10 in good health. The sample comprised blood. CDR3: CASSLSPGGGSGNTIYF. CDR3 sequence (DNA): TGTGCCAGCTCACTTTCCCCGGGAGGAGGCTCTGGAAACACCATATATTTT.